Following are 13 T cell receptor beta chains from one sample sequenced in a study of vaccination and CD4 T cells after COVID-19 (dated 2022 in TCRdb). The treatment or condition label corresponds to: roughly 10-day PBMC culture with coronavirus spike peptide pools or control peptides (ViraFEST assay). Libraries were made using PCR. Sequenced on an Illumina iSeq 100. TCR sequencing of DNA from cultured CD4+ T cells used the Oncomine TCR Beta short-read assay at the Johns Hopkins FTIC core. Using fastp at Q25 and MiXCR, TCRdb reprocessed the public reads and kept productive beta chains. Entries that share a CDR3 protein sequence are merged under the most common genes and DNA. The sample records 9,500 to 15,000 distinct CDR3 sequences, roughly three fifths of which are singletons. Approximately 24% of the sample is taken by the ten largest. The antigens these receptors bind are not known. Source material: CD4+ T cells from blood, cultured in vitro. The receptors stem from a human donor who had recovered from COVID-19.

V usage is TRBV19 and J usage is TRBJ1-1, with a weak D call TRBD1 (5 bases). The V gene's germline CDR1 is LNHDA and CDR2 SQIVND (reference sequence). The CDR3 has 15 residues. Trimming shortened V by 4 bases and J by 2 bases, and 14 bases separated the two germline ends. The DNA of the CDR3 is TGTGCCAGTAGTAGGGGGGAACGGGTAAACACTGAAGCTTTCTTT. As protein: CASSRGERVNTEAFF. Full variable domain (remainder filled in from reference TRBV19 and TRBJ1-1): DGGITQSPKYLFRKEGQNVTLSCEQNLNHDAMYWYRQDPGQGLRLIYYSQIVNDFQKGDIAEGYSVSREKKESFPLTVTSAQKNPTAFYLCASSRGERVNTEAFFGQGTRLTVV.

The chain is built from TRBV6-2 or TRBV6-3 and TRBJ1-5; TRBD1 is a possible D gene (6 bases). The CDR3 has 14 residues. Germline CDR1 MNHEY, CDR2 SVGEGT. V dropped 6 bases and J dropped 4 bases, with 13 bases sitting between them. The CDR3 here is CASRGAPWNQPQHF. In DNA form, the CDR3 reads TGTGCCAGCAGGGGGGCCCCCTGGAATCAGCCCCAGCATTTT.

The gene calls are TRBV6-1 and TRBJ1-1; D unclear. The ends were cut back, 5 bases at V and 7 bases at J, with 14 bases in the middle. The CDR3 spans 13 residues. Germline assignment: CDR1 MNHNS and CDR2 SASEGT. This chain's CDR3 is CASSPDPFGEAFF. CDR3 in DNA: TGTGCCAGCAGTCCAGACCCATTCGGTGAAGCTTTCTTT.

The CDR3 sequence: CASRPADGQIYGYTF. CDR3 bases: TGTGCCAGCAGACCCGCCGATGGACAGATCTATGGCTACACCTTC. This sequence joins TRBV6-2 or TRBV6-3 and TRBJ1-2; D is perhaps TRBD1 (6 bases). Deletions cut 6 bases from V and 4 bases from J, with 18 bases between. Germline V gene sequence: CDR1 MNHEY, CDR2 SVGEGT. The CDR3 runs to 15 residues.

The rearrangement uses TRBV12-3 or TRBV12-4 and TRBJ2-2, with D possibly being TRBD1 (6 bases). V gave up 6 bases and J gave up 2 bases, with 10 bases separating them. The CDR3 spans 14 residues. This CDR3 reads CASSLRGNTGELFF. The CDR3 DNA is TGTGCCAGCAGCCTCAGGGGAAACACCGGGGAGCTGTTTTTT.

This clonotype has only a few counts. The chain joins TRBV6-1 to TRBJ1-2; 7 bases align to TRBD1. J lost 4 bases, V lost 6 bases, and 8 bases had no gene match. The CDR3 has 14 amino acids. Germline values: CDR1 MNHNS, CDR2 SASEGT. This chain's CDR3 is CASSVVQGSYGYTF. As DNA, the CDR3 is TGTGCCAGCAGCGTCGTACAGGGGTCCTATGGCTACACCTTC.

In DNA, the CDR3 is TGTGCCAGCAGCTTAGAAACAGGGGGCGGAAATTCACCCCTCCACTTT. It is translated as CASSLETGGGNSPLHF. This rearrangement joins TRBV11-3 to TRBJ1-6; 9 bases align to TRBD1. Germline CDR1 and CDR2: SGHNT and YENEEA. The CDR3 runs to 16 residues. Unmatched junction bases numbered 4, after V lost 0 bases and J lost 7 bases.

The J gene is TRBJ2-2, the V gene TRBV20-1, with a possible D match to TRBD1 (5 bases). The CDR3 consists of 13 residues. CDR1 and CDR2 from the germline V gene are DFQATT and SNEGSKA (reference sequence). With 2 bases removed from V and 8 bases from J, the gap between germline ends came to 12 bases. The CDR3 DNA sequence: TGCAGTGCTAGACAGGGTAGGAGTGGGGAGCTGTTTTTT. Translation gives CSARQGRSGELFF.

The rearrangement uses TRBV27 and TRBJ2-3; 7 bases match TRBD2. CDR3 size: 16 residues. Germline CDR1 is MNHEY and CDR2 is SMNVEV (reference sequence). With V trimmed by 4 bases and J by 1 base, 8 bases remained unmatched. The CDR3 bases are TGTGCCAGCAGTTCGTCCCGCGGGGGAGGCACAGATACGCAGTATTTT. Amino acid sequence: CASSSSRGGGTDTQYF.

The rearrangement uses TRBV25-1 and TRBJ2-7, with 9 positions matching TRBD2. V gave up 3 bases and J gave up 6 bases; unmatched junction bases: 9. There are 15 residues in the CDR3. Per the germline V gene, CDR1 is MGHDK and CDR2 is SYGVNS. In DNA form, the CDR3 reads TGTGCCAGCAGTGAGGTAGCGGGAGAGCTCTGCGAGCAGTACTTC. It codes for CASSEVAGELCEQYF.

By its share, this clonotype is medium-sized (0.01 to 0.1%). The rearrangement uses TRBV27 and TRBJ1-2, with 9 bases matching TRBD1. Trimming at V came to 2 bases and at J to 3 bases, leaving 10 bases not matched to a gene. Per the germline V gene, CDR1 is MNHEY and CDR2 is SMNVEV (reference sequence). This CDR3 comprises 17 residues. The CDR3 loop is CASSLEGLGQGHYGYTF. CDR3 DNA: TGTGCCAGCAGTTTAGAGGGCCTGGGACAGGGTCACTATGGCTACACCTTC.

This clonotype turned up a few times. J is TRBJ2-5 and V is TRBV20-1; TRBD2 agrees at 10 bases. The CDR3 totals 17 residues. V lost 5 bases, J lost 5 bases, and 17 bases stayed unmatched. Germline values: CDR1 DFQATT, CDR2 SNEGSKA (reference sequence). Here the CDR3 DNA reads TGCAGTGCTGGAAAAAAGCGGGGGGGCAGTTTCGGTGAGACCCAGTACTTC. This sequence encodes CSAGKKRGGSFGETQYF.

This clonotype has a handful of counts. The chain employs TRBV20-1 and TRBJ1-1; unclear D gene. CDR1 and CDR2 from the germline V gene are DFQATT and SNEGSKA (reference sequence). V gave up 0 bases and J gave up 0 bases, with 20 bases separating them. The CDR3 is made up of 18 amino acids. CDR3 DNA sequence: TGCAGTGCTAGAGATCTGAGGACGAAATACGGGATGAACACTGAAGCTTTCTTT. This gives the protein CSARDLRTKYGMNTEAFF.